Listed below are T cell receptor beta chains from one sample, sequenced in a study of T cells in Graves' hyperthyroidism and ophthalmopathy. TCRdb analysed the multiplex PCR reads with MiXCR anew, one entry per CDR3 protein. Of hundreds of thousands of distinct CDR3 sequences listed, roughly 14% were seen once; the top ten hold roughly 7.7%. Source material: blood. The receptors were gathered from a woman aged 18-29 years with Graves' hyperthyroidism. Each CDR3 is given with its conserved first and last residue. Each record gives: clone size, D gene, J gene, V gene, CDR3 protein, CDR3 DNA. The D gene is left open where the match is weak. Some rows mark clone size as missing; the rest say once, few, many or name a class of expanded clone.

clone_size: few
d_call: TRBD2
j_call: TRBJ2-1
v_call: TRBV3-1
cdr3_aa: CASSPPGLGRYEQFF
cdr3_nt: TGTGCCAGCAGCCCACCGGGACTAGGCCGCTATGAGCAGTTCTTC

clone_size: -
d_call: -
j_call: TRBJ2-3
v_call: TRBV15
cdr3_aa: CATTQGNPDTQYF
cdr3_nt: TGTGCCACCACGCAGGGTAACCCAGATACGCAGTATTTT

clone_size: many
d_call: -
j_call: TRBJ2-3
v_call: TRBV7-9
cdr3_aa: CASSLVQGQSTDTQYF
cdr3_nt: TGTGCCAGCAGCTTAGTGCAGGGGCAAAGCACAGATACGCAGTATTTT

clone_size: many
d_call: TRBD2
j_call: TRBJ2-1
v_call: TRBV7-2
cdr3_aa: CASSLTSGNLNEQFF
cdr3_nt: TGTGCCAGCAGCTTGACTAGCGGGAATTTAAATGAGCAGTTCTTC

clone_size: many
d_call: TRBD1
j_call: TRBJ1-1
v_call: TRBV29-1
cdr3_aa: CSVLVQGRTRPEAFF
cdr3_nt: TGCAGCGTTCTAGTACAGGGGAGGACCCGACCTGAAGCTTTCTTT

clone_size: -
d_call: -
j_call: TRBJ1-1
v_call: TRBV7-9
cdr3_aa: CASSIRENTEAFF
cdr3_nt: TGTGCCAGCAGCATTAGGGAAAACACTGAAGCTTTCTTT

clone_size: many
d_call: -
j_call: TRBJ1-4
v_call: TRBV20-1
cdr3_aa: CSASADPNEKLFF
cdr3_nt: TGCAGTGCTAGCGCAGACCCTAATGAAAAACTGTTTTTT

clone_size: -
d_call: -
j_call: TRBJ2-7
v_call: TRBV4-1
cdr3_aa: CASSRTQDYHEQYF
cdr3_nt: TGCGCCAGCAGCCGGACCCAGGATTACCACGAGCAGTACTTC

clone_size: few
d_call: -
j_call: TRBJ2-4
v_call: TRBV5-1
cdr3_aa: CASSLGRQKNIQYF
cdr3_nt: TGCGCCAGCAGCTTGGGGAGACAGAAAAACATTCAGTACTTC

clone_size: many
d_call: -
j_call: TRBJ2-7
v_call: TRBV3-1
cdr3_aa: CASSQAPRGGPGEQYF
cdr3_nt: TGTGCCAGCAGCCAAGCCCCTAGGGGGGGGCCGGGAGAGCAGTACTTC

clone_size: many
d_call: TRBD1
j_call: TRBJ1-5
v_call: TRBV19
cdr3_aa: CASSTAGGSNQPQHF
cdr3_nt: TGTGCCAGCTCGACGGCAGGGGGGAGCAATCAGCCCCAGCATTTT

clone_size: many
d_call: -
j_call: TRBJ2-4
v_call: TRBV7-9
cdr3_aa: CASSRGWGTKNIQYF
cdr3_nt: TGTGCCAGCAGCAGGGGGTGGGGCACTAAAAACATTCAGTACTTC

clone_size: many
d_call: -
j_call: TRBJ2-7
v_call: TRBV28
cdr3_aa: CASSPRAEWRYEQYF
cdr3_nt: TGTGCCAGCAGTCCCCGGGCCGAATGGCGCTACGAGCAGTACTTC

clone_size: many
d_call: -
j_call: TRBJ2-3
v_call: TRBV7-2
cdr3_aa: CASSLQGGLLTVTDTQYF
cdr3_nt: TGTGCCAGCAGCTTACAGGGGGGACTCCTTACCGTCACAGATACGCAGTATTTT

clone_size: -
d_call: -
j_call: TRBJ1-4
v_call: TRBV5-1
cdr3_aa: CASREGATNEKLFF
cdr3_nt: TGCGCCAGCAGGGAGGGTGCAACTAATGAAAAACTGTTTTTT

clone_size: -
d_call: TRBD1
j_call: TRBJ1-1
v_call: TRBV6-5
cdr3_aa: CASSSGQGPEDTEAFF
cdr3_nt: TGTGCCAGCAGTTCCGGACAGGGACCGGAGGACACTGAAGCTTTCTTT

clone_size: many
d_call: -
j_call: TRBJ2-7
v_call: TRBV29-1
cdr3_aa: CSVGGSLLEQYF
cdr3_nt: TGCAGCGTGGGGGGTTCCTTACTAGAGCAGTACTTC

clone_size: once
d_call: -
j_call: TRBJ2-1
v_call: TRBV3-1
cdr3_aa: CASSQERRSNEQFF
cdr3_nt: TGTGCCAGCAGCCAAGAGCGGCGTAGCAATGAGCAGTTCTTC

clone_size: many
d_call: TRBD2
j_call: TRBJ2-5
v_call: TRBV6-1
cdr3_aa: CASSPLAGDQETQYF
cdr3_nt: TGTGCCAGCAGCCCCCTAGCGGGGGACCAAGAGACCCAGTACTTC

clone_size: few
d_call: TRBD1
j_call: TRBJ2-7
v_call: TRBV5-1
cdr3_aa: CASSRSRDRASYEQYF
cdr3_nt: TGCGCCAGCAGTCGAAGCCGGGACAGAGCGTCCTACGAGCAGTACTTC

clone_size: many
d_call: -
j_call: TRBJ2-3
v_call: TRBV12-3/TRBV12-4
cdr3_aa: CASMASGTDTQYF
cdr3_nt: TGTGCCAGCATGGCTAGCGGCACAGATACGCAGTATTTT

clone_size: -
d_call: -
j_call: TRBJ2-1
v_call: TRBV19
cdr3_aa: CASSMPGREQFF
cdr3_nt: TGTGCCAGTAGTATGCCGGGCAGGGAGCAGTTCTTC

clone_size: many
d_call: TRBD1
j_call: TRBJ1-1
v_call: TRBV7-9
cdr3_aa: CASSRTGVGGTEAFF
cdr3_nt: TGTGCCAGCAGCCGGACAGGGGTCGGGGGGACTGAAGCTTTCTTT

clone_size: -
d_call: -
j_call: TRBJ1-5
v_call: TRBV12-3/TRBV12-4
cdr3_aa: CASGVDGQPQHF
cdr3_nt: TGTGCCAGCGGTGTCGACGGTCAGCCCCAGCATTTT

clone_size: many
d_call: -
j_call: TRBJ1-1
v_call: TRBV3-1
cdr3_aa: CASSRAGNTEAFF
cdr3_nt: TGTGCCAGCAGTCGAGCGGGTAACACTGAAGCTTTCTTT

clone_size: many
d_call: -
j_call: TRBJ2-7
v_call: TRBV5-1
cdr3_aa: CASSLGQQFYEQYF
cdr3_nt: TGCGCCAGCAGCTTGGGACAGCAATTCTACGAGCAGTACTTC

clone_size: -
d_call: -
j_call: TRBJ2-2
v_call: TRBV6-4
cdr3_aa: CASSAEQWDTGELFF
cdr3_nt: TGTGCCAGCAGTGCGGAGCAGTGGGACACCGGGGAGCTGTTTTTT

clone_size: once
d_call: TRBD1
j_call: TRBJ1-2
v_call: TRBV20-1
cdr3_aa: CSARAMRTGSSWDGYTF
cdr3_nt: TGCAGTGCTAGGGCTATGCGGACAGGCTCATCGTGGGATGGCTACACCTTC

clone_size: many
d_call: TRBD1
j_call: TRBJ2-1
v_call: TRBV25-1
cdr3_aa: CASSAGTGIYNEQFF
cdr3_nt: TGTGCCAGCAGTGCAGGGACAGGGATTTACAATGAGCAGTTCTTC

clone_size: many
d_call: -
j_call: TRBJ2-7
v_call: TRBV18
cdr3_aa: CASSPGLVPEQYF
cdr3_nt: TGTGCCAGCTCACCAGGGCTAGTCCCGGAGCAGTACTTC

clone_size: many
d_call: -
j_call: TRBJ2-3
v_call: TRBV2
cdr3_aa: CASSDGSILTDTQYF
cdr3_nt: TGTGCCAGCAGTGACGGCTCTATCCTCACAGATACGCAGTATTTT

clone_size: -
d_call: -
j_call: TRBJ2-6
v_call: TRBV7-9
cdr3_aa: CASSSPGGFISGANVLTF
cdr3_nt: TGTGCCAGCAGCTCTCCAGGGGGGTTTATTTCTGGGGCCAACGTCCTGACTTTC

clone_size: many
d_call: TRBD2
j_call: TRBJ2-7
v_call: TRBV3-1
cdr3_aa: CASSPRAGAGGLDEQYF
cdr3_nt: TGTGCCAGCAGCCCCAGAGCGGGGGCGGGGGGGCTCGACGAGCAGTACTTC

clone_size: many
d_call: -
j_call: TRBJ2-4
v_call: TRBV7-3
cdr3_aa: CASSLQPGNIQYF
cdr3_nt: TGTGCCAGCAGCTTACAACCCGGAAACATTCAGTACTTC

clone_size: -
d_call: TRBD2
j_call: TRBJ2-2
v_call: TRBV12-3/TRBV12-4
cdr3_aa: CASSPASGGRTGELFF
cdr3_nt: TGTGCCAGCAGTCCAGCTAGCGGGGGGCGCACCGGGGAGCTGTTTTTT

clone_size: many
d_call: -
j_call: TRBJ1-4
v_call: TRBV9
cdr3_aa: CASSSYGGLDEKLFF
cdr3_nt: TGTGCCAGCAGCTCCTACGGGGGATTAGATGAAAAACTGTTTTTT

clone_size: many
d_call: -
j_call: TRBJ2-5
v_call: TRBV12-3/TRBV12-4
cdr3_aa: CASSFFGGQETQYF
cdr3_nt: TGTGCCAGCAGTTTTTTCGGGGGGCAGGAGACCCAGTACTTC

clone_size: few
d_call: -
j_call: TRBJ2-7
v_call: TRBV6-1
cdr3_aa: CASSETTTYEQYF
cdr3_nt: TGTGCCAGCAGTGAAACTACCACCTACGAGCAGTACTTC

clone_size: -
d_call: TRBD1
j_call: TRBJ1-6
v_call: TRBV19
cdr3_aa: CASSILDRENSPLHF
cdr3_nt: TGTGCCAGTAGTATACTGGACAGGGAAAATTCACCCCTCCACTTT

clone_size: many
d_call: -
j_call: TRBJ1-5
v_call: TRBV4-2
cdr3_aa: CASSQDVSGFQPQHF
cdr3_nt: TGTGCCAGCAGCCAAGACGTATCAGGGTTTCAGCCCCAGCATTTT

clone_size: many
d_call: -
j_call: TRBJ2-3
v_call: TRBV7-8
cdr3_aa: CASSLRDADTQYF
cdr3_nt: TGTGCCAGCAGCCTAAGGGACGCAGATACGCAGTATTTT

clone_size: many
d_call: TRBD1
j_call: TRBJ2-3
v_call: TRBV28
cdr3_aa: CASTLHRGNTDTQYF
cdr3_nt: TGTGCCAGCACGCTTCACAGGGGGAACACAGATACGCAGTATTTT

clone_size: -
d_call: -
j_call: TRBJ2-7
v_call: TRBV25-1
cdr3_aa: CASSGTGLRGYEQYF
cdr3_nt: TGTGCCAGCAGTGGTACAGGGCTGAGGGGCTACGAGCAGTACTTC

clone_size: -
d_call: TRBD1
j_call: TRBJ1-5
v_call: TRBV19
cdr3_aa: CASRLDRVGNQPQHF
cdr3_nt: TGTGCCAGCCGCCTCGACAGGGTCGGTAATCAGCCCCAGCATTTT

clone_size: few
d_call: -
j_call: TRBJ1-5
v_call: TRBV6-1
cdr3_aa: CASRPRGGAEPQHF
cdr3_nt: TGTGCCAGCAGGCCCAGGGGAGGCGCAGAGCCCCAGCATTTT

clone_size: -
d_call: TRBD2
j_call: TRBJ2-7
v_call: TRBV5-1
cdr3_aa: CASSLSSGESYEQYF
cdr3_nt: TGCGCCAGCAGCTTGTCTAGCGGGGAATCCTACGAGCAGTACTTC

clone_size: few
d_call: -
j_call: TRBJ2-5
v_call: TRBV6-2/TRBV6-3
cdr3_aa: CASSYLRETQYF
cdr3_nt: TGTGCCAGCAGTTACTTGAGAGAGACCCAGTACTTC

clone_size: many
d_call: -
j_call: TRBJ2-3
v_call: TRBV12-3/TRBV12-4
cdr3_aa: CASSARTAATDTQYF
cdr3_nt: TGTGCCAGCAGTGCCCGGACAGCTGCCACAGATACGCAGTATTTT